Below, one T cell receptor beta chain is given with its context. The V gene's germline CDR1 is SGHNT and CDR2 YENEEA. The CDR3 has 16 amino acids. V gave up 5 bases and J gave up 7 bases, with 21 bases separating them. Original processing methods: From reference gene primer amplification, estimates of nucleated cell counts were derived. Generated by immunoSEQ multiplex PCR, the TCRdb table keeps only in-frame clones and is missing some. The DNA gave D and trimming, while V, J and clone size come from that table. The sample has about 230,000 clones; 85% to 90% are singletons. The data were taken from a study of blood T cell repertoires in COVID-19. Study-level information: Specimens from acute and convalescent COVID-19 originated in the United States, Italy and Spain. The cDNA or gDNA used as material had been derived from T cells, B-cell-depleted T cells, or PBMCs.

The specimen was peripheral blood. This rearrangement joins TRBV11-3 to TRBJ2-1; maybe TRBD2 (7 bases). The source of this sequence is a man between 45 and 60 years old with COVID-19, enrolled during active disease. CDR3 protein: CASSPTRGGANNEQFF. The CDR3 DNA follows: TGTGCCAGCAGCCCAACGCGAGGGGGGGCGAATAATGAGCAGTTCTTC.